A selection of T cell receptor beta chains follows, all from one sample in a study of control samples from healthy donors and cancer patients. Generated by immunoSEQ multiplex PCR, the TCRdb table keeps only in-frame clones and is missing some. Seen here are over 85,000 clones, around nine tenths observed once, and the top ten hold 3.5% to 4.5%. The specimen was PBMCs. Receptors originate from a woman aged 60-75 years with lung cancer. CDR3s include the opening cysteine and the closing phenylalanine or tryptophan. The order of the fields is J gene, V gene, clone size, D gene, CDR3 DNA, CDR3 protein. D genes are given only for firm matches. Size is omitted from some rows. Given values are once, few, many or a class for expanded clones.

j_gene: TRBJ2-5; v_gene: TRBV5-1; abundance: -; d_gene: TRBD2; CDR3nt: TGCGCCAGCAGCCCTGGGAGGACTAGCGGGGGTCTGGAGACCCAGTACTTC; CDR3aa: CASSPGRTSGGLETQYF
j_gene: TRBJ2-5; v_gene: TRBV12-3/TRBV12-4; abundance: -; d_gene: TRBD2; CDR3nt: TGTGCCAGCAGCCGGACTAGAACGGAGACCCAGTACTTC; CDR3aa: CASSRTRTETQYF
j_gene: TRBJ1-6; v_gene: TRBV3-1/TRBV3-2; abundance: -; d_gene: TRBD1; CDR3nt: TGTGCCACAGGGGGAAATTCACCCCTCCACTTT; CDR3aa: CATGGNSPLHF
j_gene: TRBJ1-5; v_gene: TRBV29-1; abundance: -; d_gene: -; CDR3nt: TGCAGCGTCGCGGATGTAGGACAGCCCCAGCATTTT; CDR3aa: CSVADVGQPQHF
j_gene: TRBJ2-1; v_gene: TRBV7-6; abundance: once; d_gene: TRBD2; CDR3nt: TGTGCCAGCAGCTTTAGCGGGAGCTCCTACAATGAGCAGTTCTTC; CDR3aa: CASSFSGSSYNEQFF
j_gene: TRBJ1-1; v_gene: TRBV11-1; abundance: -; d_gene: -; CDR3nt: TGTGCCAGCAGCCCAATCACGGGGGGCTGGAGGACTGAAGCTTTCTTT; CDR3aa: CASSPITGGWRTEAFF
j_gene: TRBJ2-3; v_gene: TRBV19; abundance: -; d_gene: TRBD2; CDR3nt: TGTGCCAGTAGTATATGGCTAGCGGGCACAGATACGCAGTATTTT; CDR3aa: CASSIWLAGTDTQYF
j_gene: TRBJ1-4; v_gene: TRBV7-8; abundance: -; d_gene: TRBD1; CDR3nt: TGTGCCAGCAGCTTCTCCGGACAGGGGACACGGGAAAAACTGTTTTTT; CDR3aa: CASSFSGQGTREKLFF
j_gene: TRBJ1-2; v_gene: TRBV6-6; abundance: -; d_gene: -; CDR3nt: TGTGCCAGCAGGGATATGGGACCGTTCTATGGCTACACCTTC; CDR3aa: CASRDMGPFYGYTF
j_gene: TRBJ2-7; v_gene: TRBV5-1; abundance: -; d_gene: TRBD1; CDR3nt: TGCGCCAGCAGCTCACAGGGGGCGATGAACGAGCAGTACTTC; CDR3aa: CASSSQGAMNEQYF
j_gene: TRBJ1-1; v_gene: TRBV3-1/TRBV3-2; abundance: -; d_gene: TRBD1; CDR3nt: TGTGCCAGCAGATCGGGACAGGGGCTGAACACTGAAGCTTTCTTT; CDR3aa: CASRSGQGLNTEAFF
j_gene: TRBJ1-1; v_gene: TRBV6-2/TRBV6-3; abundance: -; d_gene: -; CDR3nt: TGTGCCAGCAGTTACGCCGTGAACACTGAAGCTTTCTTT; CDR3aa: CASSYAVNTEAFF
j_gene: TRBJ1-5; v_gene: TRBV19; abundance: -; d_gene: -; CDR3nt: TGTGCCAGCCCCACCGGGGGGGAGCCCCAGCATTTT; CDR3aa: CASPTGGEPQHF
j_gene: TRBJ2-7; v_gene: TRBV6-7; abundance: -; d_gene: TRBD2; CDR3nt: TGTGCCAGCAGCCGTTCCCCCCGGGGGGGCTACGAGCAGTACTTC; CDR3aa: CASSRSPRGGYEQYF
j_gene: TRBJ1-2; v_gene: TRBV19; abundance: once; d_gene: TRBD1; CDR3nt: TGTGCCAGTAGTATAGAGAGGGGGCGCGGCTACACCTTC; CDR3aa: CASSIERGRGYTF
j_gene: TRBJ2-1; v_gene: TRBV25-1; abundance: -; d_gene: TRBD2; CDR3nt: TGTGCCAGCAGCTCCGGGGGGGTTTACAATGAGCAGTTCTTC; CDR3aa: CASSSGGVYNEQFF
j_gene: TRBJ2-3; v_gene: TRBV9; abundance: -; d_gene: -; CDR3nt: TGTGCCAGCAGCGTAGGACTAGCAGGGGGGACAGATACGCAGTATTTT; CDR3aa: CASSVGLAGGTDTQYF
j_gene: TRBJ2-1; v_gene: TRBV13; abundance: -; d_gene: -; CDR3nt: TGTGCCAGCAGTCTCGGACCCTCAGTCTACAATGAGCAGTTCTTC; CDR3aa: CASSLGPSVYNEQFF
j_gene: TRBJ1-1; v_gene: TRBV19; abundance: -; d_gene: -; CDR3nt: TGTGCCAGTAAGTTCAAGACTGAAGCTTTCTTT; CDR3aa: CASKFKTEAFF
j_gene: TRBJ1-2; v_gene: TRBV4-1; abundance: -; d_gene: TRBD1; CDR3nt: TGCGCCAGCAGCCCAACAGGGGGAAACTATGGCTACACCTTC; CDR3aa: CASSPTGGNYGYTF
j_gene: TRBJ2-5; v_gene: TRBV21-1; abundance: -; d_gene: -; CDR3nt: TGTGCCAGCAGCATACCCCCCTTTTTTCCGGGAGAGACCCAGTACTTC; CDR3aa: CASSIPPFFPGETQYF
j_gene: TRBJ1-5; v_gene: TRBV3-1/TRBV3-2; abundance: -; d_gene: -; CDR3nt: TGTGCCAGCAGCCAACAGGGTTTCAATCAGCCCCAGCATTTT; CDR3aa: CASSQQGFNQPQHF
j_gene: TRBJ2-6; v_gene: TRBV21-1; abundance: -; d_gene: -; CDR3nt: TGTGCCAGCAGCAAAGACTCGGCAGTGACCTCTGGGGCCAACGTCCTGACTTTC; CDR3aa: CASSKDSAVTSGANVLTF
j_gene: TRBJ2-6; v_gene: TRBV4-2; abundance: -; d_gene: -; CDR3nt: TGTGCCAGCAGCCAAGATGCAGCGGTCTCTGGGGCCAACGTCCTGACTTTC; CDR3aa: CASSQDAAVSGANVLTF
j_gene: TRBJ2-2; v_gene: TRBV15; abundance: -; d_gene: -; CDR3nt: TGTGCCACAACGAGGGATACCGGGGAGCTGTTTTTT; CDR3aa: CATTRDTGELFF
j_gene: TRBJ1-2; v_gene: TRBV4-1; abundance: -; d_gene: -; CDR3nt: TGCGCCAGCAGCCAAGCACGGGGGACCTATGGCTACACCTTC; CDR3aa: CASSQARGTYGYTF
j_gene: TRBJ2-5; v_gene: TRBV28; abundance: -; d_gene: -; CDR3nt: TGTGCCAGCAGTTCCCTCTCGTCGACGGGGCGCCAAGAGACCCAGTACTTC; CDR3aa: CASSSLSSTGRQETQYF
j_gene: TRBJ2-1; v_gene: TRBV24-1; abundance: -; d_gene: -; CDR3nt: TGTGCCACCAGTGACTCCGACAGGTACAGCAATGAGCAGTTCTTC; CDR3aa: CATSDSDRYSNEQFF
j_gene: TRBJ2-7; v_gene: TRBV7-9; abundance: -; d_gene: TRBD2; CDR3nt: TGTGCCAGCAGCTCTGGGCCGAGGACTAGCGTCTACGAGCAGTACTTC; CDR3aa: CASSSGPRTSVYEQYF
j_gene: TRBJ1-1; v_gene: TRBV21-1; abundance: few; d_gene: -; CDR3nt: TGTGCCAGCAGCAAAGGGGAGGGCCCCCTCACTGAAGCTTTCTTT; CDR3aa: CASSKGEGPLTEAFF
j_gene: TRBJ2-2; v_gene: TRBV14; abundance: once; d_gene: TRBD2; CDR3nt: TGTGCCAGTAGAGCGGGGGCGAACACCGGGGAGCTGTTTTTT; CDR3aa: CASRAGANTGELFF
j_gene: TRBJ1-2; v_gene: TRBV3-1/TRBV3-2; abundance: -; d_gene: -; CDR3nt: TGTGCCAGCAGGCCCAGAGGGTCTCATGGCTACACCTTC; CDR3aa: CASRPRGSHGYTF
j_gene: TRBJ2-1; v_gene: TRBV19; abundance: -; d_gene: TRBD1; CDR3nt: TGTGCCAGTAGCCCGCAACGGACAGGTACGGATGAGCAGTTCTTC; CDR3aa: CASSPQRTGTDEQFF
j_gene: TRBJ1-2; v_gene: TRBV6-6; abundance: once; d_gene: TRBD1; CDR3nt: TGTGCCAGCAGTCGGACAGGGGGCCAATATGGCTACACCTTC; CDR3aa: CASSRTGGQYGYTF
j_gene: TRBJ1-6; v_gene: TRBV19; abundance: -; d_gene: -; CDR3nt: TGTGCCAGTAGTGAGGGAGGCAATTCACCCCTCCACTTT; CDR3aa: CASSEGGNSPLHF
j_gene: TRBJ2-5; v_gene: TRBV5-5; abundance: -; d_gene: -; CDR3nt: TGTGCCAGCAGCTTCTCTGGAACCCAAGAGACCCAGTACTTC; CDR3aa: CASSFSGTQETQYF
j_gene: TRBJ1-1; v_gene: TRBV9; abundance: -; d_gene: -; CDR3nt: TGTGCCAGCAGCGTAACCCCCTACAGGGCCATGAACACTGAAGCTTTCTTT; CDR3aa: CASSVTPYRAMNTEAFF
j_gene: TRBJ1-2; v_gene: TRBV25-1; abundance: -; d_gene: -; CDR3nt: TGTGCCAGCAGTGAATATAGAGGTTCGGCAGGGAAGGAAGGCTACACCTTC; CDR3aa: CASSEYRGSAGKEGYTF
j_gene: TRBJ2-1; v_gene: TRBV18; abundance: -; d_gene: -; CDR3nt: TGTGCCAGCTCACCCAAGACTAGCAATGAGCAGTTCTTC; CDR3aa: CASSPKTSNEQFF
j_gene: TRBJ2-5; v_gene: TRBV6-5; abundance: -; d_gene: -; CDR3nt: TGTGCCAGCGGGGGGAGGGAAGGCGCAGGGGCCCAGTACTTC; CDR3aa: CASGGREGAGAQYF
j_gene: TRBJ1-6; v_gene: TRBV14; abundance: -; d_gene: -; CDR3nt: TGTGCCAGCAGCCAACCCTCTAATGGGTCACCCCTCCACTTT; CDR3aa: CASSQPSNGSPLHF
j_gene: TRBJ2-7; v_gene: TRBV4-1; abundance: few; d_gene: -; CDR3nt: TGCGCCAGCAGCCTGGACACCGCCGCCTACGAGCAGTACTTC; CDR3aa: CASSLDTAAYEQYF
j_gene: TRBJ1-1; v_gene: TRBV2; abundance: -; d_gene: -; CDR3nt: TGTGCCAGCAGTGAGCTTTATGGAGCTTTCTTT; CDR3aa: CASSELYGAFF
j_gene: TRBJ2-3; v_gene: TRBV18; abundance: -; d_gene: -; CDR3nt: TGTGCCAGCTCACCCGCGGATACGCAGTATTTT; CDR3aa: CASSPADTQYF
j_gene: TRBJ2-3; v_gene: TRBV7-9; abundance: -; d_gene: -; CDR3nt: TGTGCCAGCAGCTTCATTGTTGCCGATACGCAGTATTTT; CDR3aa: CASSFIVADTQYF
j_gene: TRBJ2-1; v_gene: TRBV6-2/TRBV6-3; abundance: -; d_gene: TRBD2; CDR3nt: TGTGCCAGCAGTACTACTAGCGGGGGGGCGGATGAGCAGTTCTTC; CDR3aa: CASSTTSGGADEQFF
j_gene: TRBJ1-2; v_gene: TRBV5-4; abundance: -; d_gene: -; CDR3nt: TGTGCCAGCAGCTTGGAAGGGGACGGCTATGGCTACACCTTC; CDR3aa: CASSLEGDGYGYTF
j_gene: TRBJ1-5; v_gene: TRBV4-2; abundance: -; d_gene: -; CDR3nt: TGTGCCAGCAGCCAAGTTAGTAATAGCAATCAGCCCCAGCATTTT; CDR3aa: CASSQVSNSNQPQHF
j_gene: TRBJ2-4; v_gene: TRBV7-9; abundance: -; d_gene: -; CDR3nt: TGTGCCAGCAGCTACCAAGGAGCCAAAAACATTCAGTACTTC; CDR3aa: CASSYQGAKNIQYF
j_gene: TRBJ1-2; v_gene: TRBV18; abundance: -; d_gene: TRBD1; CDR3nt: TGTGCCAGCTCACCGGGGACAGGGCAGCTATATGGCTACACCTTC; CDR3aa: CASSPGTGQLYGYTF
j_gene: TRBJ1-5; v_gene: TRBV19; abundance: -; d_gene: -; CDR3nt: TGTGCCAGTCGGGGAGGGGGGGGCAATCAGCCCCAGCATTTT; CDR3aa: CASRGGGGNQPQHF
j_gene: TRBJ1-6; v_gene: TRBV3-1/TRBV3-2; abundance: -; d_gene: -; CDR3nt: TGTGCCAGCAGCCAAGACAATTCACCCCTCCACTTT; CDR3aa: CASSQDNSPLHF